What follows are 22 T cell receptor beta chains derived from one specimen sequenced in a study of blood T cells in healthy people across ages. Then a second PCR, running about 6 to 12 cycles, was carried out with a sample-barcoded 5' primer and a J-beta primer mix. TCRdb reprocessed the 5' RACE reads with MiXCR, giving one entry per CDR3 protein. In the table there are roughly 700,000 distinct CDR3 sequences, roughly 25% of which are singletons. This same sample was also part of a study on T cells of mothers and their children.

The sample was blood. These receptors were collected from a boy younger than 18 in good health.

The genes are TRBV2 and TRBJ1-4; a weak D match, TRBD1 (6 bases). The germline V gene has CDR1 SNHLY and CDR2 FYNNEI. This CDR3 region has 14 residues. V lost 8 bases, J lost 7 bases, and 17 bases lay in between. Here the CDR3 reads CASGARQGSEKLFF. DNA for the CDR3: TGTGCCAGCGGGGCTCGGCAGGGGTCTGAAAAACTGTTTTTT.

This clonotype was picked up a small number of times. The chain couples TRBV7-9 to TRBJ1-1; the D is unclear. The V end lost 3 bases, the J end lost 1 base, and 9 bases lay between the germline ends. This CDR3 spans 14 amino acids. CDR1 SEHNR and CDR2 FQNEAQ come from the germline V gene (reference sequence). The chain's CDR3 is CASSFVDENTEAFF. In DNA form, the CDR3 reads TGTGCCAGCAGCTTCGTCGACGAGAACACTGAAGCTTTCTTT.

This clonotype was counted only a few times. The chain links TRBV28 to TRBJ2-2; a possible D gene is TRBD1 (7 bases). The CDR3 is made up of 15 amino acids. Trimming took off 5 bases at V and 5 bases at J, with 15 bases between the two ends. Germline CDR1 is MDHEN and CDR2 is SYDVKM. CDR3: CASSPTGEETGELFF. In DNA form, the CDR3 reads TGTGCCAGCAGTCCAACAGGGGAGGAGACCGGGGAGCTGTTTTTT.

This clonotype was picked up a small number of times. The chain joins TRBV28 to TRBJ2-7; D is uncertain. This CDR3 has 14 amino acids. V lost 1 base and J 7 bases, leaving 14 bases between the germline ends. Germline values: CDR1 MDHEN, CDR2 SYDVKM. The CDR3 region is CASSLSGEGKEQYF. In DNA form, the CDR3 reads TGTGCCAGCAGTTTATCCGGAGAAGGAAAAGAGCAGTACTTC.

Details on this clonotype: At one boundary the junction diverges from the germline segment, which might be a read error. The chain carries TRBV5-1 and TRBJ2-7, with 7 positions matching TRBD2. CDR1 is SGHRS, CDR2 YFSETQ, per germline. The CDR3 consists of 16 residues. The CDR3 sequence is CASSLIGLADRGEQCF. Written as DNA, the CDR3 is TGCGCCAGCAGCTTGATAGGCCTAGCGGACCGGGGAGAGCAGTGCTTC.

This clonotype turned up a few times. The genes are TRBV7-2 and TRBJ2-5, with 14 bases matching TRBD2. The CDR3 has 16 residues. The ends lost 8 bases at V and 5 bases at J; junction bases unmatched: 10. From germline, CDR1 is SGHTA and CDR2 FQGNSA. For the CDR3, the DNA is TGTGCCAGCGGAGGGACTAGCGGGAGAGGTCACGAGACCCAGTACTTC. Translated: CASGGTSGRGHETQYF.

This clonotype has a handful of counts. CDR3 DNA: TGTGCCAGCATCGAAGTTTCGGAGTCAGCGGGAGTTTTCTACGAGCAGTACTTC. Translating it yields CASIEVSESAGVFYEQYF. The chain carries TRBV7-8 and TRBJ2-1, with 8 nucleotides matching TRBD2. The DNA end is more similar to TRBJ2-7, so the J call may be wrong. The CDR3 consists of 18 residues. CDR1 is SGHVS and CDR2 is FQNEAQ in the germline V gene.

This clonotype was counted a single time. The rearrangement links TRBV6-1 to TRBJ1-2; D uncertain. The germline V gene has CDR1 MNHNS and CDR2 SASEGT. The CDR3 contains 12 residues. Deletions cut 1 base from V and 14 bases from J, with 14 bases between. As DNA, the CDR3 is TGTGCCAGCAGTGAAGGCGCTCGGTCTCAAACCTTC. It is translated as CASSEGARSQTF.

Only a few counts were recorded for this clonotype. The CDR3 DNA is TGTGCCAGCAAACCCGACAGCCGATACGAGCAGTACTTC. It codes for CASKPDSRYEQYF. The chain joins TRBV28 to TRBJ2-7; a possible D gene is TRBD1 (5 bases). The CDR3 has 13 residues. In germline, CDR1 is MDHEN, CDR2 SYDVKM. Trimming removed 7 bases at V and 4 bases at J, with 14 bases between.

This clonotype turned up a few times. V usage is TRBV10-3 and J usage is TRBJ2-5; the D is unclear. Matching the DNA end better, TRBJ2-1 makes the J call doubtful. The CDR3 is 11 residues long. Germline V gene data show CDR1 as ENHRY and CDR2 as SYGVKD. The CDR3 loop is CAITRNNEQFF. The CDR3 DNA reads TGTGCCATCACTCGAAACAATGAGCAGTTCTTC.

In its sample, this clonotype was seen a few times. The chain combines TRBV20-1 with TRBJ2-7; either TRBD1 or TRBD2 may supply D (5 bases each). This CDR3 is 15 amino acids long. The germline gives CDR1 DFQATT, CDR2 SNEGSKA (reference sequence). The ends were cut back, 0 bases at V and 0 bases at J, with 12 bases in the middle. CDR3 in DNA: TGCAGTGCTAGAGAGGGCTGGGACCTCTCCTACGAGCAGTACTTC. Amino acids: CSAREGWDLSYEQYF.

This chain links TRBV4-2 with TRBJ2-5; TRBD2 is a possible D gene (5 bases). V was cut by 0 bases and J by 4 bases, with 12 bases left in between. Germline V gives CDR1 LGHNA, CDR2 YNFKEQ. The CDR3 totals 15 residues. In DNA form, the CDR3 reads TGTGCCAGCAGCCAAGAACGAACTAGTGTAGAGACCCAGTACTTC. Protein product: CASSQERTSVETQYF.

V is TRBV2 and J is TRBJ2-5; no clear D gene. Between the trimmed V and J ends, which lost 7 bases and 2 bases, there was a span of 2 bases. The CDR3 has 10 residues. CDR1 is SNHLY and CDR2 is FYNNEI in the germline V gene. CDR3 nucleotide sequence: TGTGCCAGCAATCAAGAGACCCAGTACTTC. Translated: CASNQETQYF.

Only a few counts were recorded for this clonotype. V usage is TRBV7-9 and J usage is TRBJ2-2, with unresolved D. CDR1 and CDR2 (germline): SEHNR, FQNEAQ (reference sequence). With 3 bases removed from V and 5 bases from J, the gap between germline ends came to 13 bases. The CDR3 totals 15 residues. CDR3: CASSFGVGSTGELFF. The CDR3 bases are TGTGCCAGCAGCTTCGGAGTAGGTAGTACCGGGGAGCTGTTTTTT. The full variable domain, completed using reference TRBV7-9 and TRBJ2-2, is DTGVSQNPRHKITKRGQNVTFRCDPISEHNRLYWYRQTLGQGPEFLTYFQNEAQLEKSRLLSDRFSAERPKGSFSTLEIQRTEQGDSAMYLCASSFGVGSTGELFFGEGSRLTVL.

This chain's CDR3 is CASSELAKNIQYF. Written as DNA, the CDR3 is TGTGCCAGCAGTGAACTAGCCAAAAACATTCAGTACTTC. J is TRBJ2-4 and V is TRBV2, with D unresolved. V was pared by 2 bases and J by 0 bases, with 2 bases between. From germline, CDR1 is SNHLY and CDR2 FYNNEI. The CDR3 covers 13 residues.

The chain uses TRBV20-1 and TRBJ1-3, with D possibly being TRBD1 (6 bases). The CDR3 totals 14 residues. Looked up from germline, CDR1 is DFQATT and CDR2 is SNEGSKA (reference sequence). V lost 6 bases to trimming and J lost 0 bases, with 12 bases between them. Here the CDR3 reads CSAGDINSGNTIYF. The CDR3 DNA follows: TGCAGTGCAGGGGACATCAACTCTGGAAACACCATATATTTT.

The chain uses TRBV9 and TRBJ1-2, with D uncertain. This CDR3 is built from 17 residues. Germline-derived CDR1 and CDR2 are SGDLS and YYNGEE. V lost 0 bases to trimming and J lost 2 bases, with 17 bases between them. CDR3 sequence reads: CASSVVEELTMNYGYTF. The CDR3, as DNA: TGTGCCAGCAGCGTAGTAGAGGAGTTAACAATGAACTATGGCTACACCTTC.

The table lists this clonotype with a few counts. The rearrangement links TRBV6-1 to TRBJ1-5; a weak D match, TRBD1 (5 bases). Trimming stripped 3 bases from V and 3 bases from J, with 12 bases between. Germline values: CDR1 MNHNS, CDR2 SASEGT. There are 15 residues in the CDR3. CDR3 nucleotides: TGTGCCAGCAGTGAGGGGGGGACCCTCAATCAGCCCCAGCATTTT. Translated, it gives CASSEGGTLNQPQHF.

The CDR3: CASSRLAGGLSYNEQFF. The DNA for the CDR3 is TGTGCCAGCAGCCGGCTAGCGGGAGGGCTCTCCTACAATGAGCAGTTCTTC. V and J are TRBV3-1 and TRBJ2-1; TRBD2 matches 12 bases. Germline values: CDR1 LGHDT, CDR2 YNNKEL (reference sequence). The CDR3 is 17 residues long. Germline trimming cut 4 bases from V and 0 bases from J; bases unmatched to any gene: 4.

The chain employs TRBV11-2 and TRBJ2-5, with D tentatively TRBD1 (6 bases). This CDR3 spans 13 amino acids. From germline, CDR1 is SGHAT and CDR2 FQNNGV. V was cut by 8 bases and J by 3 bases, with 13 bases left in between. This CDR3 reads CASGGGREETQYF. Here the CDR3 DNA reads TGTGCCAGCGGGGGCGGCAGGGAAGAGACCCAGTACTTC. The entire variable domain, with the rest obtained from reference TRBV11-2 and TRBJ2-5, is as follows: EAGVAQSPRYKIIEKRQSVAFWCNPISGHATLYWYQQILGQGPKLLIQFQNNGVVDDSQLPKDRFSAERLKGVDSTLKIQPAKLEDSAVYLCASGGGREETQYFGPGTRLLVL.

This chain uses TRBV4-2 with TRBJ2-7; 11 nucleotides align to TRBD2. V was clipped by 4 bases and J by 2 bases; unmatched bases: 7. Germline CDR1 is LGHNA and CDR2 is YNFKEQ. The CDR3 runs to 16 residues. The CDR3 coding sequence is TGTGCCAGCAGCCCGAGACTAGCGGGATCTCCCTACGAGCAGTACTTC. Its protein product is CASSPRLAGSPYEQYF.

This clonotype has just a few counts. The V call is TRBV7-8, the J call TRBJ2-5; D ambiguous. Trimming stripped 2 bases from V and 3 bases from J, with 7 bases between. The germline gives CDR1 SGHVS, CDR2 FQNEAQ. The CDR3 extends over 13 amino acids. Here the CDR3 reads CASSLLRKETQYF. The CDR3 DNA is TGTGCCAGCAGCTTACTGCGAAAAGAGACCCAGTACTTC.